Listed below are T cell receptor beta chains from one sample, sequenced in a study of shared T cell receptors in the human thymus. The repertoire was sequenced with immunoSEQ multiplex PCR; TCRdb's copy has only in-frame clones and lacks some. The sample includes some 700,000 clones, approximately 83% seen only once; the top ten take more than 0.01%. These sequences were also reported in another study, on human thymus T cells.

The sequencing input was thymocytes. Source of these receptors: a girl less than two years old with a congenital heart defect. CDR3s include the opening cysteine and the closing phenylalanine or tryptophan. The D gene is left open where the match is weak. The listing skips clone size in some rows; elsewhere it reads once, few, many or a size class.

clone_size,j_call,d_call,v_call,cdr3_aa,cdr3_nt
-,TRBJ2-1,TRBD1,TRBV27,CASSPYDRAGNNEQFF,TGTGCCAGCAGTCCCTACGACAGGGCAGGAAACAATGAGCAGTTCTTC
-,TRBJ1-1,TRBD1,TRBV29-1,CSVRDRGFGAFF,TGCAGCGTCCGGGACAGGGGCTTTGGAGCTTTCTTT
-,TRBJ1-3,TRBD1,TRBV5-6,CASSLKGTVFPGNTIYF,TGTGCCAGCAGCTTAAAGGGGACAGTCTTTCCTGGAAACACCATATATTTT
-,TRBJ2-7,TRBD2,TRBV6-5,CASRKRGNSREQYF,TGTGCCAGCAGAAAGCGGGGGAACTCTCGGGAGCAGTACTTC
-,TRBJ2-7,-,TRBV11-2,CASSLGPLQGF,TGTGCCAGCAGCTTAGGGCCTTTACAGGGCTTC
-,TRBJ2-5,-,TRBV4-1,CASSQDLDGLSFQETQYF,TGCGCCAGCAGCCAAGATCTTGATGGCTTATCTTTCCAAGAGACCCAGTACTTC
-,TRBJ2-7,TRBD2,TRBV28,CASNHSGGSSEQYF,TGTGCCAGCAATCATAGCGGGGGCTCCTCCGAGCAGTACTTC
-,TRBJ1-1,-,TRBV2,CASSPTGSNTEAFF,TGTGCCAGCAGTCCAACAGGGAGCAACACTGAAGCTTTCTTT
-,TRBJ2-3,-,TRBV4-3,CASSQDRLRHTDTQYF,TGCGCCAGCAGCCAAGATCGTCTGCGCCACACAGATACGCAGTATTTT
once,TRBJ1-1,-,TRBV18,CASSPVRGSTEAFF,TGTGCCAGCTCACCAGTTCGGGGGAGCACTGAAGCTTTCTTT
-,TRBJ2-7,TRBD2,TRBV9,CASSAPGGQSEQYF,TGTGCCAGCAGCGCTCCGGGGGGGCAATCCGAGCAGTACTTC
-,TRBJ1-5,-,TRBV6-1,CASSGGGSGGNQPQHF,TGTGCCAGCAGTGGGGGGGGGTCGGGGGGCAATCAGCCCCAGCATTTT
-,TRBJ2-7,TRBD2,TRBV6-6,CASSSRGGVDDEQYF,TGTGCCAGCAGTTCCCGGGGGGGAGTGGATGACGAGCAGTACTTC
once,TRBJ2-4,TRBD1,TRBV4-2,CASSPPGTESKNIQYF,TGTGCCAGCAGCCCCCCCGGGACAGAAAGCAAAAACATTCAGTACTTC
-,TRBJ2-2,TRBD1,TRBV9,CASSVVQGAPTGELFF,TGTGCCAGCAGCGTAGTACAGGGGGCGCCCACCGGGGAGCTGTTTTTT
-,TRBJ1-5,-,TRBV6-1,CASSVFSEGPNQPQHF,TGTGCCAGCAGTGTCTTCAGCGAGGGTCCAAATCAGCCCCAGCATTTT
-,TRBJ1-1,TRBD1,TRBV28,CASSLCIGTADTEAFF,TGTGCCAGCAGTTTATGCATAGGGACAGCCGACACTGAAGCTTTCTTT
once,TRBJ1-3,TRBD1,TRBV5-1,CASSMTGGIGNTIYF,TGCGCCAGCAGCATGACAGGGGGCATTGGAAACACCATATATTTT
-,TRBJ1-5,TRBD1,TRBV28,CASNFNEVLRDRLNQPQHF,TGTGCCAGCAATTTCAACGAGGTCCTCCGGGACAGGCTTAATCAGCCCCAGCATTTT
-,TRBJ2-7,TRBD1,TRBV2,CASRGTGGEQYF,TGTGCCAGCAGGGGGACAGGGGGTGAGCAGTACTTC
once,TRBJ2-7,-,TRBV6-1,CASTFQGTTYEQYF,TGTGCCAGCACTTTTCAGGGGACCACCTACGAGCAGTACTTC
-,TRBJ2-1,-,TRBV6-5,CASSYDAADSIDEQFF,TGTGCCAGCAGTTATGATGCGGCGGACTCGATCGATGAGCAGTTCTTC
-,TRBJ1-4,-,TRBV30,CAWDGMQGLNEKLFF,TGTGCCTGGGATGGTATGCAGGGGCTAAATGAAAAACTGTTTTTT
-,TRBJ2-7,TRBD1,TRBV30,CAGEVEKDTGASRYEQYF,TGTGCCGGAGAGGTGGAGAAAGACACAGGGGCAAGTAGATACGAGCAGTACTTC
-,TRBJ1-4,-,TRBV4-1,CASSQRDLQGEKLFF,TGCGCCAGCAGCCAGAGGGACCTCCAGGGGGAAAAACTGTTTTTT
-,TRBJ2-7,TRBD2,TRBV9,CASSVGGGTYEQYF,TGTGCCAGCAGCGTAGGGGGAGGGACCTACGAGCAGTACTTC
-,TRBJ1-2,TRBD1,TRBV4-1,CASSGQGDYGYTF,TGCGCCAGCAGCGGACAGGGGGACTATGGCTACACCTTC
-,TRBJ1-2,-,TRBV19,CASSTRGGYTF,TGTGCCAGTAGTACTCGGGGAGGCTACACCTTC
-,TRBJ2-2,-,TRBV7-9,CASSSRLNTGELFF,TGTGCCAGCAGCTCTCGTCTGAACACCGGGGAGCTGTTTTTT
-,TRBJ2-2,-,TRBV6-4,CASSDRSTGELFF,TGTGCCAGCAGTGACCGGAGCACCGGGGAGCTGTTTTTT
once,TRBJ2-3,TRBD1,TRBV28,CASSSGTGRKDTQYF,TGTGCCAGCAGTTCCGGGACAGGGAGAAAAGATACGCAGTATTTT
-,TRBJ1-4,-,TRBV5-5,CASSPYGSGSEKLFF,TGTGCCAGCAGCCCCTATGGATCGGGATCTGAAAAACTGTTTTTT